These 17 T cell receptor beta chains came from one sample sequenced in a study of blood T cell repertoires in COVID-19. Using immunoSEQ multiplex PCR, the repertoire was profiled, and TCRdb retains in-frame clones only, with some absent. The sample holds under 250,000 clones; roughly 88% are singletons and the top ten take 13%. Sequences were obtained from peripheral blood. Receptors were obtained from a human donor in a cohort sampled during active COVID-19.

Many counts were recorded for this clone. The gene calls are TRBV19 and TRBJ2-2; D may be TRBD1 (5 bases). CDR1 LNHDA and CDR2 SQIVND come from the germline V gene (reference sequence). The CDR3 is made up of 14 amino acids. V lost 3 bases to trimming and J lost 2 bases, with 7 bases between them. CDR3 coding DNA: TGTGCCAGTAGTATCCAGGGAAACACCGGGGAGCTGTTTTTT. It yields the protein CASSIQGNTGELFF.

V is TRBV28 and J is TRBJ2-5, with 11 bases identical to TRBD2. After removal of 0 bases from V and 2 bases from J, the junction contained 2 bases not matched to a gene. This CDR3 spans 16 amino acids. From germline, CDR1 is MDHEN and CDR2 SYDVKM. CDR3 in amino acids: CASSLWASGRQETQYF. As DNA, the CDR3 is TGTGCCAGCAGTTTATGGGCTAGCGGGAGGCAAGAGACCCAGTACTTC.

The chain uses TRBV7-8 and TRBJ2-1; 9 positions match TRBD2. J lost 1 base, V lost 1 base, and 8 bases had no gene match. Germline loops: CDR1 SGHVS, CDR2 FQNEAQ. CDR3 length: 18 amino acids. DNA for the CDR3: TGTGCCAGCAGCTTAGAGGTAGCGGGAGAATTTTCCTACAATGAGCAGTTCTTC. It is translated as CASSLEVAGEFSYNEQFF.

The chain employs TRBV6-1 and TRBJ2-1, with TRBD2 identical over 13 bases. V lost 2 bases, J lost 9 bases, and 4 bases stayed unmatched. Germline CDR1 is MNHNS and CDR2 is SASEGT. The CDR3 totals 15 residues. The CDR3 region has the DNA TGTGCCAGCAGTGAACCGGGACTAGCGGGACCTGAGCAGTTCTTC. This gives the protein CASSEPGLAGPEQFF.

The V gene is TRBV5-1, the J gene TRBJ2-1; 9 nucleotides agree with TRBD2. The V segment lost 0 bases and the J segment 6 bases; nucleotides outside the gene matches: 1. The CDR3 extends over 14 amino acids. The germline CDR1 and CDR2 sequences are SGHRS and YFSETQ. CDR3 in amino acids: CASSLVAGVNEQFF. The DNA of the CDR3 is TGCGCCAGCAGCTTGGTAGCGGGAGTCAATGAGCAGTTCTTC.

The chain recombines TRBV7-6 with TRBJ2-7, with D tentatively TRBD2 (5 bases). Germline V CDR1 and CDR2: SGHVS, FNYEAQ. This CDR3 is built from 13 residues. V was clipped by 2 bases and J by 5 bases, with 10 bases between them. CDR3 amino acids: CASSLSTRDEQYF. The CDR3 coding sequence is TGTGCCAGCAGCTTATCAACTAGGGACGAGCAGTACTTC.

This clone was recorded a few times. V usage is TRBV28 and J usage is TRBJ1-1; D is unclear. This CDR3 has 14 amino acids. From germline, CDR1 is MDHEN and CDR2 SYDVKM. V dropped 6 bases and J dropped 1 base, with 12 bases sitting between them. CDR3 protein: CASSQPPGNTEAFF. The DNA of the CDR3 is TGTGCCAGCAGCCAACCTCCAGGGAACACTGAAGCTTTCTTT.

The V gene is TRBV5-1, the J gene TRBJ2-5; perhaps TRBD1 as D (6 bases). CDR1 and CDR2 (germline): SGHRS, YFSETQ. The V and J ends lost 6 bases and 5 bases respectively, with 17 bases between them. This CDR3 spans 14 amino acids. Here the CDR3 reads CASTQGDFRETQYF. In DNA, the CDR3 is TGCGCCAGCACACAGGGAGACTTTAGGGAGACCCAGTACTTC.

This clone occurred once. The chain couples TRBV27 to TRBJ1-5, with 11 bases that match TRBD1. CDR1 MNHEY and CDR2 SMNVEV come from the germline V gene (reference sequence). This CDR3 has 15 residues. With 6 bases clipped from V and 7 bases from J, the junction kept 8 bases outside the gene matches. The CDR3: CASSPDRGRRQPQHF. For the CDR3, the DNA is TGTGCCAGCAGCCCGGACAGGGGGCGCAGGCAGCCCCAGCATTTT.

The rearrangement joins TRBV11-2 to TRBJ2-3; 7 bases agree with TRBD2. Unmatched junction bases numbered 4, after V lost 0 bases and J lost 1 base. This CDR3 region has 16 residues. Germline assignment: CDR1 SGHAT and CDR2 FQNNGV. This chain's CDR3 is CASSLELGGGTDTQYF. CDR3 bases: TGTGCCAGCAGCTTAGAATTGGGGGGGGGCACAGATACGCAGTATTTT. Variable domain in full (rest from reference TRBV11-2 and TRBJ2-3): EAGVAQSPRYKIIEKRQSVAFWCNPISGHATLYWYQQILGQGPKLLIQFQNNGVVDDSQLPKDRFSAERLKGVDSTLKIQPAKLEDSAVYLCASSLELGGGTDTQYFGPGTRLTVL.

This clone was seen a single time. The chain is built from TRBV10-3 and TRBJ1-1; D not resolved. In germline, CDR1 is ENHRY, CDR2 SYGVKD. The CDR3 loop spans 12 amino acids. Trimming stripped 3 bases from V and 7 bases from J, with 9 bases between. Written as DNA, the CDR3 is TGTGCCATCAGTGAACGGGGATTTGAAGCTTTCTTT. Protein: CAISERGFEAFF.

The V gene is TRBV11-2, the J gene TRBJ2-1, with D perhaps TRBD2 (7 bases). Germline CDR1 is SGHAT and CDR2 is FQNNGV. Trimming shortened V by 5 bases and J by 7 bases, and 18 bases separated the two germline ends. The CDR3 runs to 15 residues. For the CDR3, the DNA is TGTGCCAGCAGCCCCCGGGGGGCTAGTAGGAATGAGCAGTTCTTC. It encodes CASSPRGASRNEQFF. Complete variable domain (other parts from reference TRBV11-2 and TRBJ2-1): EAGVAQSPRYKIIEKRQSVAFWCNPISGHATLYWYQQILGQGPKLLIQFQNNGVVDDSQLPKDRFSAERLKGVDSTLKIQPAKLEDSAVYLCASSPRGASRNEQFFGPGTRLTVL.

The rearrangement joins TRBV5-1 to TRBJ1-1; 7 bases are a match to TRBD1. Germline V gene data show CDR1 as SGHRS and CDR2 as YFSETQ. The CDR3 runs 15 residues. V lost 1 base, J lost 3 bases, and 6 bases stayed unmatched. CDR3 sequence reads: CASSLISRGDTEAFF. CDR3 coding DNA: TGCGCCAGCAGCTTGATATCCAGGGGGGACACTGAAGCTTTCTTT. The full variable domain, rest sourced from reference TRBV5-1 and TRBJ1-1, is KAGVTQTPRYLIKTRGQQVTLSCSPISGHRSVSWYQQTPGQGLQFLFEYFSETQRNKGNFPGRFSGRQFSNSRSEMNVSTLELGDSALYLCASSLISRGDTEAFFGQGTRLTVV.

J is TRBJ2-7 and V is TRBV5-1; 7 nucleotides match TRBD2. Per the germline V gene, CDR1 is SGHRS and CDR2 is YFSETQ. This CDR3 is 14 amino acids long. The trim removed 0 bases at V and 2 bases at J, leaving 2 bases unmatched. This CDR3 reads CASSLGTRTYEQYF. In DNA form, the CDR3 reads TGCGCCAGCAGCTTGGGGACTAGGACCTACGAGCAGTACTTC.

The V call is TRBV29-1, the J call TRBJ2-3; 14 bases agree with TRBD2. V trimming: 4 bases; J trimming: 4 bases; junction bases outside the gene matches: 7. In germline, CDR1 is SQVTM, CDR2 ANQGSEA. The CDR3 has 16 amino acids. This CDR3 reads CSVAGLAGEGPDTQYF. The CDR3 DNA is TGCAGCGTTGCGGGACTAGCGGGAGAGGGCCCAGATACGCAGTATTTT.

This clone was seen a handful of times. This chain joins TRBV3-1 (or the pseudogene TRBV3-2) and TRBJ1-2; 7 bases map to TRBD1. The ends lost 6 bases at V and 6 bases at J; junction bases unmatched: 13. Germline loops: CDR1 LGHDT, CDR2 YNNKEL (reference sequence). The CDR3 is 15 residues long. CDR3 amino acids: CASSSDRVWKDGYTF. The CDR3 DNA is TGTGCCAGCAGTTCCGACAGGGTTTGGAAGGATGGCTACACCTTC.

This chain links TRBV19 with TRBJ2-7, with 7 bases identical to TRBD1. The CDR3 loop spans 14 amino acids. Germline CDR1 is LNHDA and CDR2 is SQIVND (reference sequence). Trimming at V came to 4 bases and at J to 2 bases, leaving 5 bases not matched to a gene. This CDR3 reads CASSTGQVPYEQYF. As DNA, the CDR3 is TGTGCCAGTAGTACCGGACAGGTACCCTACGAGCAGTACTTC. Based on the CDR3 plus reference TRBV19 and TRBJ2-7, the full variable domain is DGGITQSPKYLFRKEGQNVTLSCEQNLNHDAMYWYRQDPGQGLRLIYYSQIVNDFQKGDIAEGYSVSREKKESFPLTVTSAQKNPTAFYLCASSTGQVPYEQYFGPGTRLTVT.